These T cell receptor beta chains were read from a single sample in a study of T-cell reconstitution after alpha-beta-depleted transplantation in children. Each CDR3 protein gets one entry after TCRdb re-called the PCR reads with MiXCR. The sample lists roughly 490,000 distinct CDR3 sequences, approximately 10% occurring once. Sample: PBMCs, mostly from graft donor cells, taken 180 days after TCRalphabeta/CD19-depleted stem cell transplant. The receptors shown here come from a female patient aged 2-9 years who had a stem cell transplant for aplastic anemia, so the T cells may come from the graft donor. CDR3s include the opening cysteine and the closing phenylalanine or tryptophan. Each record gives: D gene, clone size, V gene, J gene, CDR3 DNA, CDR3 protein. The D gene is left open where the match is weak. Size values are once, few and many counts, or a class for expanded clones, and some rows have none.

d_gene: -; abundance: -; v_gene: TRBV10-3; j_gene: TRBJ2-1; CDR3nt: TGTGCCATCAGTGAGTCAAAGGCGCGGACTGAGCAGTTCTTC; CDR3aa: CAISESKARTEQFF
d_gene: -; abundance: -; v_gene: TRBV4-3; j_gene: TRBJ2-1; CDR3nt: TGCGCCAGCAGCCAAGATGGGACAAGCTCCTACAATGAGCAGTTCTTC; CDR3aa: CASSQDGTSSYNEQFF
d_gene: TRBD1; abundance: many; v_gene: TRBV28; j_gene: TRBJ1-2; CDR3nt: TGTGCCAGCAGTTTCCGACCCAGAACAGGGGCCCATGGCTACACCTTC; CDR3aa: CASSFRPRTGAHGYTF
d_gene: -; abundance: -; v_gene: TRBV28; j_gene: TRBJ2-5; CDR3nt: TGTGCCAGCAGCTCAGAAGGGACCCAGTACTTC; CDR3aa: CASSSEGTQYF
d_gene: -; abundance: -; v_gene: TRBV7-2; j_gene: TRBJ2-1; CDR3nt: TGTGCTTTAGACACGATCTACAATGAGCAGTTCTTC; CDR3aa: CALDTIYNEQFF
d_gene: -; abundance: -; v_gene: TRBV11-2; j_gene: TRBJ2-3; CDR3nt: TGTGCCAGCAGCCCTTTTGGTGGAGGGAGAACGGACACGGATACGCAGTATTTT; CDR3aa: CASSPFGGGRTDTDTQYF
d_gene: -; abundance: few; v_gene: TRBV7-9; j_gene: TRBJ1-5; CDR3nt: TGTGCCAGCAGCTTAGGTTTAAATGGGGATAATCAGCCCCAGCATTTT; CDR3aa: CASSLGLNGDNQPQHF
d_gene: TRBD2; abundance: few; v_gene: TRBV9; j_gene: TRBJ2-1; CDR3nt: TGTGCCAGCAGCGTAGACGAGACCGGGAGGTTCGACGTTGAGCAGTTCTTC; CDR3aa: CASSVDETGRFDVEQFF
d_gene: TRBD1; abundance: many; v_gene: TRBV20-1; j_gene: TRBJ1-4; CDR3nt: TGCAGTGCTAGCTGGCAGGGGGGTGAAAAACTGTTTTTT; CDR3aa: CSASWQGGEKLFF
d_gene: -; abundance: few; v_gene: TRBV5-1; j_gene: TRBJ2-4; CDR3nt: TGCGCCAGCAGCTTGGACAGCGGCTTAGCCAAAAACATTCAGTACTTC; CDR3aa: CASSLDSGLAKNIQYF
d_gene: -; abundance: many; v_gene: TRBV10-3; j_gene: TRBJ2-2; CDR3nt: TGTGCCATCAGTGAGCCCCACGGGAGTAGCGGCACCGGGGAGCTGTTTTTT; CDR3aa: CAISEPHGSSGTGELFF
d_gene: -; abundance: -; v_gene: TRBV11-2; j_gene: TRBJ2-5; CDR3nt: TGTGCCAGCAGCCCGGGGGTGGGGCCGGGGTACAATGGAGAGACCCAGTACTTC; CDR3aa: CASSPGVGPGYNGETQYF
d_gene: TRBD2; abundance: -; v_gene: TRBV5-1; j_gene: TRBJ2-1; CDR3nt: TGCGCCAGCAGCCAACGTTTAGCGGGGCGCACCTACAATGAGCAGTTCTTC; CDR3aa: CASSQRLAGRTYNEQFF
d_gene: TRBD2; abundance: -; v_gene: TRBV6-4; j_gene: TRBJ2-1; CDR3nt: TGTGCCAGCAGTCGACACCGGACTAGCGTGTATAGCTCCTACAATGAGCAGTTCTTC; CDR3aa: CASSRHRTSVYSSYNEQFF
d_gene: -; abundance: many; v_gene: TRBV7-8; j_gene: TRBJ2-7; CDR3nt: TGTGCCAGCAGCTTATCTTCCGAGCAGTACTTC; CDR3aa: CASSLSSEQYF
d_gene: -; abundance: -; v_gene: TRBV28; j_gene: TRBJ2-7; CDR3nt: TGTGCCAGCAGTTTAGTTGGGACCTATTATTACGAGCAGTACTTC; CDR3aa: CASSLVGTYYYEQYF
d_gene: -; abundance: -; v_gene: TRBV18; j_gene: TRBJ2-5; CDR3nt: TGTGCCAGCTCACCTCAGAGGGATGGGGAGACCCAGTACTTC; CDR3aa: CASSPQRDGETQYF
d_gene: TRBD2; abundance: many; v_gene: TRBV29-1; j_gene: TRBJ2-1; CDR3nt: TGCAGCGTGGGCCAAGGGCTAGCGGGAGACAATGAGCAGTTCTTC; CDR3aa: CSVGQGLAGDNEQFF
d_gene: -; abundance: few; v_gene: TRBV29-1; j_gene: TRBJ1-5; CDR3nt: TGCAGCGTTGCAAGGGGCGGTCAGCCCCAGCATTTT; CDR3aa: CSVARGGQPQHF
d_gene: TRBD2; abundance: few; v_gene: TRBV12-5; j_gene: TRBJ2-1; CDR3nt: TGTGCTAGTGGTTTTTTGCGGGTGTCACGAGCGGGAGGTTACAATGAGCAGTTCTTC; CDR3aa: CASGFLRVSRAGGYNEQFF
d_gene: TRBD1; abundance: -; v_gene: TRBV4-3; j_gene: TRBJ1-4; CDR3nt: TGCGCCAGCAGCCAAGATCCATCCGGGACAGGAAATAATGAAAAACTGTTTTTT; CDR3aa: CASSQDPSGTGNNEKLFF
d_gene: TRBD1; abundance: -; v_gene: TRBV5-1; j_gene: TRBJ2-2; CDR3nt: TGCGCCAGCTGCTTCCCGGGACAGGGACCCACCGGGGAGCTGTTTTTT; CDR3aa: CASCFPGQGPTGELFF
d_gene: TRBD2; abundance: -; v_gene: TRBV7-2; j_gene: TRBJ2-2; CDR3nt: TGTGCCAGCAGCTTACTCCTCGGACTAGCGGGAAGCGGGGCACCAGGCACCGGGGAGCTGTTTTTT; CDR3aa: CASSLLLGLAGSGAPGTGELFF
d_gene: TRBD2; abundance: -; v_gene: TRBV28; j_gene: TRBJ2-1; CDR3nt: TGTGCCAGCAGTGAGCGACTAGCGGGAGTCTTGAATGAGCAGTTCTTC; CDR3aa: CASSERLAGVLNEQFF
d_gene: -; abundance: many; v_gene: TRBV20-1; j_gene: TRBJ1-5; CDR3nt: TGCAGTGCTAGAGATTGGGTAAGAGGGGAGCAGCCCCAGCATTTT; CDR3aa: CSARDWVRGEQPQHF
d_gene: -; abundance: -; v_gene: TRBV6-2/TRBV6-3; j_gene: TRBJ2-7; CDR3nt: TGTGCCAGCAGCTCCCTTTTGGTATCCAGGGATTACGAGCAGTACTTC; CDR3aa: CASSSLLVSRDYEQYF
d_gene: TRBD1; abundance: many; v_gene: TRBV28; j_gene: TRBJ1-2; CDR3nt: TGTGCCAGCAGTCTCGGACAGGGGCTGGACTATGGCTACACCTTC; CDR3aa: CASSLGQGLDYGYTF
d_gene: -; abundance: many; v_gene: TRBV5-1; j_gene: TRBJ1-4; CDR3nt: TGCGCCAGCAGCCCGGACGGGATACCTAATGAAAAACTGTTTTTT; CDR3aa: CASSPDGIPNEKLFF
d_gene: TRBD2; abundance: -; v_gene: TRBV7-3; j_gene: TRBJ2-7; CDR3nt: TGTGCCAGCAGCCAAAGGTCTAGCGGCCCCTACGAGCAGTACTTC; CDR3aa: CASSQRSSGPYEQYF
d_gene: TRBD1; abundance: -; v_gene: TRBV5-1; j_gene: TRBJ2-2; CDR3nt: TGCGCCAGCAGGATCCGGGACAGTCGGCCCGGGGAGCTGTTTTTT; CDR3aa: CASRIRDSRPGELFF
d_gene: -; abundance: many; v_gene: TRBV11-2; j_gene: TRBJ2-2; CDR3nt: TGTGCCAGCAGCCCTCGGACAGCGAACACCGGGGAGCTGTTTTTT; CDR3aa: CASSPRTANTGELFF
d_gene: TRBD2; abundance: many; v_gene: TRBV7-9; j_gene: TRBJ2-5; CDR3nt: TGTGCCAGCAGCTTACCGGGACTAGCGGGAGAAGAGACCCAGTACTTC; CDR3aa: CASSLPGLAGEETQYF
d_gene: -; abundance: few; v_gene: TRBV19; j_gene: TRBJ2-1; CDR3nt: TGTGCCAGTAGTATTTTGGGGGGCCCTCCCTACAATGAGCAGTTCTTC; CDR3aa: CASSILGGPPYNEQFF
d_gene: TRBD1; abundance: many; v_gene: TRBV29-1; j_gene: TRBJ2-7; CDR3nt: TGCAGCGGCCGGGACAGTGCCTACGAGCAGTACTTC; CDR3aa: CSGRDSAYEQYF
d_gene: TRBD1; abundance: few; v_gene: TRBV4-3; j_gene: TRBJ1-2; CDR3nt: TGCGCCAGCAGCCAAAAGGCAGGGGGACTGGACTATGGCTACACCTTC; CDR3aa: CASSQKAGGLDYGYTF